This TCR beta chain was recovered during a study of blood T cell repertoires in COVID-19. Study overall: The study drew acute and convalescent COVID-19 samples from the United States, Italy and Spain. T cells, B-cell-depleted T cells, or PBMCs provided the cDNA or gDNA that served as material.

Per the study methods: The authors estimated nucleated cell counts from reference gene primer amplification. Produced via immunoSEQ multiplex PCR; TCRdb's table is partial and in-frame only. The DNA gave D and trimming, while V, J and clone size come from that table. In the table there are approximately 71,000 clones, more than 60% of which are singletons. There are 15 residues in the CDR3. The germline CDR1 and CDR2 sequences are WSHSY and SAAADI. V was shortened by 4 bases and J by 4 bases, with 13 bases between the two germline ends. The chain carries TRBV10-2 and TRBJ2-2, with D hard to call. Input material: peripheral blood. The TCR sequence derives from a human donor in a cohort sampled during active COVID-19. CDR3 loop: CASSVLSVVTGELFF. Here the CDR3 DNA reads TGCGCCAGCAGTGTTTTGTCTGTAGTCACCGGGGAGCTGTTTTTT.